One sample yielded the 18 T cell receptor beta chains listed below, sequenced in a study of T cells in Graves' hyperthyroidism and ophthalmopathy. The TCR beta CDR3 regions underwent amplification using RNA transcripts as the source. HTBI primers were employed in a first-round RT-PCR of the TCR CDR3. A single record per CDR3 protein comes from TCRdb applying MiXCR to the multiplex PCR reads. This sample carries hundreds of thousands of distinct CDR3 sequences, approximately 19% of them seen once, and the ten largest clones take 3% to 4.5%. Material for sequencing was blood. These receptors were collected from a woman younger than 35 with Graves' hyperthyroidism.

There are many counts of this clonotype. The chain uses TRBV11-2 and TRBJ1-5; D may be TRBD1 (6 bases). The CDR3 consists of 15 residues. The germline CDR1 and CDR2 sequences are SGHAT and FQNNGV. Trimming took off 4 bases at V and 0 bases at J, with 10 bases between the two ends. CDR3 protein: CASSSYRDSNQPQHF. DNA of the CDR3: TGTGCCAGCAGCTCCTACAGGGATAGCAATCAGCCCCAGCATTTT.

This clonotype has at least ten counts. The V gene is TRBV12-3 or TRBV12-4, the J gene TRBJ1-2, with a possible D match to TRBD1 (6 bases). This CDR3 region has 15 residues. Trimming shortened V by 3 bases and J by 4 bases, and 15 bases separated the two germline ends. Written as DNA, the CDR3 is TGTGCCAGCAGTTTGAAGGCAGGGGTCTTCTATGGCTACACCTTC. As protein: CASSLKAGVFYGYTF.

This clonotype was counted a few times. The chain employs TRBV2 and TRBJ2-1; the D gene is possibly TRBD1 (6 bases). The CDR3 runs 12 residues. The germline V gene encodes CDR1 SNHLY and CDR2 FYNNEI. V lost 7 bases, J lost 9 bases, and 13 bases lay in between. The DNA for the CDR3 is TGTGCCAGCAAAGACAGGAGCGGTGAGCAGTTCTTC. Amino acids: CASKDRSGEQFF.

This clonotype was seen many times. The rearrangement joins TRBV7-3 to TRBJ1-2, with TRBD1 matching over 8 bases. V shed 6 bases and J 5 bases; nucleotides not matched to a gene: 8. Germline-derived CDR1 and CDR2 are SGHTA and FQGTGA. This CDR3 has 14 residues. CDR3 loop: CASSKGDRPYGYTF. CDR3 DNA: TGTGCCAGCAGTAAAGGGGACAGGCCATATGGCTACACCTTC.

This clonotype was seen ten or more times. The chain is built from TRBV7-3 and TRBJ2-5, with a possible D match to TRBD2 (5 bases). From germline, CDR1 is SGHTA and CDR2 FQGTGA. The CDR3 is made up of 13 amino acids. Trimming took off 8 bases at V and 5 bases at J, with 15 bases between the two ends. This chain's CDR3 is CASGRLAKETQYF. CDR3 coding DNA: TGTGCCAGCGGGAGACTGGCGAAGGAGACCCAGTACTTC.

Comments on this clonotype: A much larger clonotype is one base distant, so this may be a read error. This chain uses TRBV6-5 with TRBJ2-3; no clear D gene. CDR1 MNHEY and CDR2 SVGAGI come from the germline V gene. This CDR3 comprises 14 residues. With 4 bases removed from V and 1 base from J, the gap between germline ends came to 9 bases. The CDR3, as DNA: TGTGCCAGCAGTTCCTCTGGGGGCACAGATACGCAGTATTTT. It encodes CASSSSGGTDTQYF.

A single count supports this clonotype. Germline and junction disagree at one end, which may indicate a read error. J is TRBJ1-2 and V is TRBV12-3 or TRBV12-4; D unclear. The CDR3 contains 14 residues. DNA for the CDR3: TGTGCCAGCAGTTTAGCCCTGACCTCTTATGGTTACACCTTC. As protein: CASSLALTSYGYTF.

This clonotype was recorded many times. V gene TRBV7-2 combines with J gene TRBJ2-4; the D gene could be TRBD1 or TRBD2 (6 bases each). Germline CDR1 is SGHTA and CDR2 is FQGNSA. Deletions cut 2 bases from V and 6 bases from J, with 11 bases between. CDR3 length: 14 amino acids. The CDR3, as DNA: TGTGCCAGCAGCTTAAAGGGGGGCCGAAACATTCAGTACTTC. It specifies CASSLKGGRNIQYF.

This clonotype appeared many times. This rearrangement joins TRBV18 to TRBJ1-1; D is ambiguous. V was shortened by 6 bases and J by 5 bases, with 10 bases between the two germline ends. Germline V gene data show CDR1 as KGHSH and CDR2 as LQKENI. The CDR3 runs to 12 residues. CDR3 nucleotide sequence: TGTGCCAGCTCTCTCTTTACGACTGAAGCTTTCTTT. Translation: CASSLFTTEAFF. Complete variable domain (other parts from reference TRBV18 and TRBJ1-1): NAGVMQNPRHLVRRRGQEARLRCSPMKGHSHVYWYRQLPEEGLKFMVYLQKENIIDESGMPKERFSAEFPKEGPSILRIQQVVRGDSAAYFCASSLFTTEAFFGQGTRLTVV.

This clonotype was detected ten times or more. The rearrangement joins TRBV28 to TRBJ2-7, with a weak D call TRBD1 (5 bases). The CDR3 totals 16 residues. V was pared by 7 bases and J by 1 base, with 20 bases between. Germline CDR1 reads MDHEN; CDR2 reads SYDVKM. The CDR3 sequence is CASNPPLGQGSYEQYF. CDR3 DNA sequence: TGTGCCAGCAATCCTCCCCTCGGTCAGGGATCCTACGAGCAGTACTTC.

This clonotype has at least ten counts. This chain uses TRBV5-1 with TRBJ1-2, with D perhaps TRBD1 (5 bases). Germline V gene sequence: CDR1 SGHRS, CDR2 YFSETQ. The length of the CDR3 is 14 residues. The V and J ends lost 2 bases and 4 bases respectively, with 12 bases between them. CDR3 bases: TGCGCCAGCAGCTTCGGAAATCAGGGCTATGGCTACACCTTC. Translating gives CASSFGNQGYGYTF.

There are many counts of this clonotype. J is TRBJ1-1 and V is TRBV30; 9 bases match TRBD1. CDR3 length equals 19 residues. Germline-derived CDR1 and CDR2 are GTSNPN and SVGIG (reference sequence). J gave up 0 bases and V 0 bases, and 14 bases lay outside the gene matches. The CDR3 DNA follows: TGTGCCTGGAGTGTACACCCAAGGACAGGGGCTGGGATGAACACTGAAGCTTTCTTT. Residues: CAWSVHPRTGAGMNTEAFF. The full variable domain, its missing parts supplied by reference TRBV30 and TRBJ1-1, is SQTIHQWPATLVQPVGSPLSLECTVEGTSNPNLYWYRQAAGRGLQLLFYSVGIGQISSEVPQNLSASRPQDRQFILSSKKLLLSDSGFYLCAWSVHPRTGAGMNTEAFFGQGTRLTVV.

At least ten counts were recorded for this clonotype. The chain links TRBV12-3 or TRBV12-4 to TRBJ1-1; D ambiguous. The CDR3 totals 10 residues. Trimming took 8 bases from V and 4 from J, leaving 5 bases between them. CDR3: CASAFTEAFF. The CDR3 DNA is TGTGCCAGCGCCTTCACTGAAGCTTTCTTT.

This clonotype was seen repeatedly, ten times or more. The chain is built from TRBV20-1 and TRBJ2-5; 11 positions match TRBD2. The CDR3 loop spans 16 amino acids. CDR1 DFQATT and CDR2 SNEGSKA come from the germline V gene (reference sequence). The CDR3: CSPLSSTSGGWETQYF. The CDR3 DNA reads as TGCAGCCCCCTAAGCTCAACTAGCGGGGGATGGGAGACCCAGTACTTC.

The chain uses TRBV7-2 and TRBJ1-5; perhaps TRBD1 as D (6 bases). Germline lookup yields CDR1 SGHTA and CDR2 FQGNSA. The CDR3 is 15 residues long. The V end was cut by 1 base, the J end by 3 bases, with 10 bases between. CDR3 nucleotides: TGTGCCAGCAGCTTAGTACAGGGATACAATCAGCCCCAGCATTTT. Its protein is CASSLVQGYNQPQHF.

This clonotype was observed at least ten times. This chain uses TRBV10-2 with TRBJ1-2; a possible D gene is TRBD1 (6 bases). The CDR3 is made up of 15 amino acids. Trimming shortened V by 6 bases and J by 6 bases, and 20 bases separated the two germline ends. Per germline, CDR1 WSHSY and CDR2 SAAADI. The CDR3 DNA follows: TGCGCCAGCAGCCTTGCGAGGGGGAGTATAGATGGCTACACCTTC. Protein sequence: CASSLARGSIDGYTF.

This clonotype was detected ten times or more. The chain carries TRBV12-3 or TRBV12-4 and TRBJ1-5; D uncertain. The CDR3 has 15 residues. Trimming took off 3 bases at V and 5 bases at J, with 14 bases between the two ends. The CDR3 nucleotides are TGTGCCAGCAGTTTCAGAGGGCAGAGGGATCAGCCCCAGCATTTT. This sequence encodes CASSFRGQRDQPQHF.

This clonotype was counted at least ten times. The chain couples TRBV20-1 to TRBJ2-3; D tentatively fits TRBD1 or TRBD2 (5 bases each). The ends were cut back, 3 bases at V and 2 bases at J, with 12 bases in the middle. Germline V gene sequence: CDR1 DFQATT, CDR2 SNEGSKA (reference sequence). The CDR3 consists of 14 residues. The CDR3 DNA reads TGCAGTGCTAGTCGGGACGGACCCACAGATACGCAGTATTTT. Its translation is CSASRDGPTDTQYF.